This T cell receptor (beta chain) was obtained from a study of blood T cell repertoires in COVID-19. Trimming took 4 bases from V and 4 from J; bases not matched to a gene: 1. There are 14 residues in the CDR3. Germline V gene sequence: CDR1 MGHDK, CDR2 SYGVNS. Generated by immunoSEQ multiplex PCR, the TCRdb table keeps only in-frame clones and is missing some. The sample includes about 330,000 clones, 70% to 90% seen only once; the top ten take approximately 5%. The origin of this receptor is a woman in her 30s who had recovered from COVID-19. The V and J genes are TRBV25-1 and TRBJ1-1, with 12 bases aligning to TRBD1. The sequenced sample was PBMCs or T cells enriched from blood (not recorded which). The CDR3 DNA is TGTGCCAGCAGTGCGGGACAGGGGGCCACTGAAGCTTTCTTT. Amino acid sequence: CASSAGQGATEAFF.